This TCR beta chain came from a study of blood T cell repertoires in COVID-19. Study-level background: The study drew acute and convalescent COVID-19 samples from the United States, Italy and Spain. T cells, B-cell-depleted T cells, or PBMCs supplied cDNA or gDNA.

This clone was observed a few times. In the original workflow: Reference gene primer amplification gave estimated nucleated cell counts. Clones were sequenced by immunoSEQ multiplex PCR, and TCRdb holds only the in-frame ones, with some missing. That table gives V, J and clone size, and the DNA gave D and trimming. The sample yields 330,000 or so clones, about 87% seen once. The germline V gene encodes CDR1 SGDLS and CDR2 YYNGEE. The CDR3 length is 14 residues. V lost 0 bases, J lost 6 bases, and 10 bases lay in between. Seattle patients were enrolled while actively infected and followed longitudinally.

Sequencing input: peripheral blood. This clonotype was obtained from a man aged 25-45 years with COVID-19, enrolled during active disease. The genes are TRBV9 and TRBJ2-4; the D gene is possibly TRBD1 (5 bases). CDR3: CASSVAGSGNIQYF. CDR3 DNA sequence: TGTGCCAGCAGCGTAGCAGGGTCTGGAAACATTCAGTACTTC.